The 9 T cell receptor beta chains presented below share a single source sample, sequenced in a study of blood T cell repertoires in COVID-19. The table came from immunoSEQ multiplex PCR; TCRdb's copy has only in-frame clones and leaves some out. The sample has over 90,000 clones, 85% to 90% seen once. Sequencing was performed on peripheral blood. These receptors all stem from a man aged 45 to 65 with active or convalescent COVID-19.

The V gene is TRBV28, the J gene TRBJ1-5; D is undetermined. The CDR3 totals 13 residues. The germline V gene has CDR1 MDHEN and CDR2 SYDVKM. The V gene lost 8 bases and the J gene lost 2 bases, with 10 bases spanning the gap. CDR3 coding DNA: TGTGCCAGCTCCCGGGGTGGCAATCAGCCCCAGCATTTT. Protein sequence: CASSRGGNQPQHF.

This chain uses TRBV7-8 with TRBJ2-4; the match to TRBD2 covers 7 bases. Germline loops: CDR1 SGHVS, CDR2 FQNEAQ. V lost 6 bases and J lost 0; bases outside the gene matches: 8. This CDR3 contains 16 residues. The CDR3 nucleotides read TGTGCCAGCAGTCCCGTCCGGGGGGAAGCCAAAAACATTCAGTACTTC. Translated: CASSPVRGEAKNIQYF.

The chain is built from TRBV29-1 and TRBJ2-2; weak D call: TRBD1 (5 bases). Germline V gene sequence: CDR1 SQVTM, CDR2 ANQGSEA. Trimming stripped 3 bases from V and 4 bases from J, with 12 bases between. This CDR3 has 14 residues. CDR3 loop: CSVEAGQGTGELFF. For the CDR3, the DNA is TGCAGCGTTGAGGCAGGGCAGGGCACCGGGGAGCTGTTTTTT.

The gene calls are TRBV7-2 and TRBJ2-4; tentative D call: TRBD2 (6 bases). CDR3 length: 14 amino acids. V dropped 5 bases and J dropped 7 bases, with 15 bases sitting between them. Germline CDR1 is SGHTA and CDR2 is FQGNSA. CDR3 sequence (DNA): TGTGCCAGCAGCCCCGATTTTGGGGGGAACATTCAGTACTTC. It is translated as CASSPDFGGNIQYF.

V usage is TRBV7-9 and J usage is TRBJ1-3; D call uncertain. This CDR3 spans 15 amino acids. The germline V gene has CDR1 SEHNR and CDR2 FQNEAQ (reference sequence). Trimming left V 7 bases short and J 0 bases short, with 13 bases between. Here the CDR3 DNA reads TGTGCCAGCAAGCTTACAGAGAGCTCTGGAAACACCATATATTTT. It specifies CASKLTESSGNTIYF.

The gene calls are TRBV5-1 and TRBJ2-3; D is possibly TRBD1 (6 bases). Trimming shortened V by 0 bases and J by 1 base, and 12 bases separated the two germline ends. Germline V gives CDR1 SGHRS, CDR2 YFSETQ. The CDR3 sequence is 16 residues long. CDR3 residues: CASSLDGAGGTDTQYF. CDR3 DNA: TGCGCCAGCAGCTTGGATGGGGCAGGGGGCACAGATACGCAGTATTTT.

The chain is built from TRBV28 and TRBJ1-5; D may be TRBD1 (6 bases). Germline values: CDR1 MDHEN, CDR2 SYDVKM. Trimming removed 6 bases from V and 4 bases from J, with 13 bases in between. This CDR3 has 14 amino acids. Here the CDR3 DNA reads TGTGCCAGCAGCGAGGGGGTAGGAAATCAGCCCCAGCATTTT. Amino acids: CASSEGVGNQPQHF.

The V gene is TRBV19, the J gene TRBJ1-2; TRBD1 might be the D (6 bases). The CDR3 extends over 13 amino acids. In germline, CDR1 is LNHDA, CDR2 SQIVND (reference sequence). V was clipped by 1 base and J by 7 bases, with 10 bases between them. CDR3 DNA sequence: TGTGCCAGTAGTATAGGACAGGCTCGTGGCTACACCTTC. Its translation is CASSIGQARGYTF.

The chain is built from TRBV7-2 and TRBJ2-3; D perhaps matches TRBD2 (6 bases). Germline lookup yields CDR1 SGHTA and CDR2 FQGNSA. Trimming left V 5 bases short and J 11 bases short, with 14 bases between. The CDR3 contains 12 residues. The CDR3 sequence is CASSLDLAMQYF. CDR3 DNA sequence: TGTGCCAGCAGCCTTGATCTAGCGATGCAGTATTTT. Together with reference TRBV7-2 and TRBJ2-3, the CDR3 gives the full variable domain: GAGVSQSPSNKVTEKGKDVELRCDPISGHTALYWYRQSLGQGLEFLIYFQGNSAPDKSGLPSDRFSAERTGGSVSTLTIQRTQQEDSAVYLCASSLDLAMQYFGPGTRLTVL.